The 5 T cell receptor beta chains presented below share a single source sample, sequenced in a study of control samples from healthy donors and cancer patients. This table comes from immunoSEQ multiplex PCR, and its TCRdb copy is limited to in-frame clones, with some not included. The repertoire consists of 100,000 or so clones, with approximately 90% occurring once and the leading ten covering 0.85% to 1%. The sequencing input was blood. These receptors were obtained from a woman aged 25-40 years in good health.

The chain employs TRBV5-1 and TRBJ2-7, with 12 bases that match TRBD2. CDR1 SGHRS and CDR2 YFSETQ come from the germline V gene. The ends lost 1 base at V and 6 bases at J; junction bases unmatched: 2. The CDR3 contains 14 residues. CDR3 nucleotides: TGCGCCAGCAGCTTGACTAGCGGGAGGTTCGAGCAGTACTTC. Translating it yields CASSLTSGRFEQYF.

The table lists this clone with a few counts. This chain's CDR3 is CASSEGFGTEAFF. The DNA of the CDR3 is TGCGCCAGCAGTGAGGGGTTTGGCACTGAAGCTTTCTTT. The chain joins TRBV10-1 to TRBJ1-1; no reliable D call. This CDR3 spans 13 amino acids. The V gene lost 2 bases and the J gene lost 4 bases, with 8 bases spanning the gap. From germline, CDR1 is WNHNN and CDR2 SYGVQD (reference sequence).

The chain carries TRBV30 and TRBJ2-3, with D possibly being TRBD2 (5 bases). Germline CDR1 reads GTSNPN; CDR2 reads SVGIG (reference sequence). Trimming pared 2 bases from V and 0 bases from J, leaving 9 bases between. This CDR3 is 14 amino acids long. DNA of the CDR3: TGTGCCTGGAGTCAAGCGGCTAGCACAGATACGCAGTATTTT. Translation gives CAWSQAASTDTQYF.

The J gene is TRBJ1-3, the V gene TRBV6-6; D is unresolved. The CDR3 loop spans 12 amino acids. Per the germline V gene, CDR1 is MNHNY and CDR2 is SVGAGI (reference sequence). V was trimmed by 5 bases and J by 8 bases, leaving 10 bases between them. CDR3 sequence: CASSTAKDTIYF. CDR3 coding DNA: TGTGCCAGCAGTACGGCAAAGGACACCATATATTTT.

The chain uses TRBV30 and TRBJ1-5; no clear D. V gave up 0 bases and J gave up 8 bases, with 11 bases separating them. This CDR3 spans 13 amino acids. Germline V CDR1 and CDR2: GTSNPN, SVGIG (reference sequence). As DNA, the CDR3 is TGTGCCTGGAGTGTATCGGATTGGGAGCCCCAGCATTTT. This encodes CAWSVSDWEPQHF.